Detailed here is one T cell receptor (beta chain). This entry is derived from a study of ipilimumab plus nivolumab after autologous stem cell transplantation. As for the study in general: The myeloma cohort included high-risk transplant-naive patients and patients relapsing within 3 years of a first autologous transplant.

Germline assignment: CDR1 SGHRS and CDR2 YFSETQ. The length of the CDR3 is 13 residues. The germline V and J ends were trimmed by 4 bases and 6 bases, with 12 bases remaining between them. Libraries were prepared by immunoSEQ multiplex PCR; TCRdb keeps only in-frame clonotypes and omits some of them. Of some 45,000 clones listed, more than 70% are singletons. Starting 14 to 28 days after autologous transplant, ipilimumab 1 mg/kg was given. Through week 26, nivolumab 3 mg/kg IV was given weeks 1, 4, 7, 10, then biweekly. The chain recombines TRBV5-1 with TRBJ2-3; a weak D match, TRBD2 (6 bases). The material was PBMCs, obtained in a trial of ipilimumab plus nivolumab as post-transplant consolidation. The clonotype originates from a male donor with multiple myeloma. The CDR3 DNA reads as TGCGCCAGCAGCCCTACGGGGGTTGATACGCAGTATTTT. As protein: CASSPTGVDTQYF.